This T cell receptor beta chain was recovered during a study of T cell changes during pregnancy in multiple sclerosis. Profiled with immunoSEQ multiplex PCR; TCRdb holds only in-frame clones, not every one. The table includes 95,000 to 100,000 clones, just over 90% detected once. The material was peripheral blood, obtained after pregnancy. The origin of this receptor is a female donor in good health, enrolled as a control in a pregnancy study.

The CDR3 loop reads CASSPGGTVPSPLHF. CDR3 DNA: TGTGCCAGCAGCCCCGGAGGGACAGTCCCTTCACCCCTCCACTTT. The V call is TRBV13, the J call TRBJ1-6; 7 nucleotides align to TRBD1. The junction had 10 bases not matched to a gene; V was cut back by 5 bases and J by 9 bases. CDR3 size: 15 residues. CDR1 is PRHDT, CDR2 FYEKMQ, per germline (reference sequence).